These T cell receptor beta chains were read from a single sample in a study of cytomegalovirus exposure and HLA in healthy donors. Sequenced by immunoSEQ multiplex PCR; TCRdb stores in-frame clones only, minus some. The sample carries 140,000 to 150,000 clones, 75% to 90% recorded once. Sequenced input: PBMCs. Every receptor here comes from a woman in her twenties or thirties in good health and CMV-seronegative. Each CDR3 is given with its conserved first and last residue. The order of the fields is D gene, clone size, V gene, J gene, CDR3 DNA, CDR3 protein. D genes are given only for firm matches. Size is omitted from some rows. Given values are once, few, many or a class for expanded clones.

d_call: TRBD2; clone_size: few; v_call: TRBV6-5; j_call: TRBJ2-7; cdr3_nt: TGTGCCAGCAGTTACCTTGGACTAGCGGACTACGAGCAGTACTTC; cdr3_aa: CASSYLGLADYEQYF
d_call: .; clone_size: .; v_call: TRBV2; j_call: TRBJ2-2; cdr3_nt: TGTGCCACCTCAGAGACAGGCGGTTACACCGGGGAGCTGTTTTTT; cdr3_aa: CATSETGGYTGELFF
d_call: .; clone_size: many; v_call: TRBV10-3; j_call: TRBJ1-1; cdr3_nt: TGTGCCATCAGTGATAAAGCAGGGAACACTGAAGCTTTCTTT; cdr3_aa: CAISDKAGNTEAFF
d_call: .; clone_size: .; v_call: TRBV2; j_call: TRBJ1-6; cdr3_nt: TGTGCCAGCATAGACAGGCCCTATTCACCCCTCCACTTT; cdr3_aa: CASIDRPYSPLHF
d_call: .; clone_size: .; v_call: TRBV4-1; j_call: TRBJ2-1; cdr3_nt: TGCGCCAGCAGCCAGTTCGGGCGGGGCCTCTACAATGAGCAGTTCTTC; cdr3_aa: CASSQFGRGLYNEQFF
d_call: TRBD1; clone_size: .; v_call: TRBV2; j_call: TRBJ2-7; cdr3_nt: TGTGCCAGCAGCCCGACAGGGGCCTACGAGCAGTACTTC; cdr3_aa: CASSPTGAYEQYF
d_call: .; clone_size: .; v_call: TRBV21-1; j_call: TRBJ2-7; cdr3_nt: TGTGCCAGCAGCAAAGAGAGAGCGGGGGCCGAAAACCACTCCTACGAGCAGTACTTC; cdr3_aa: CASSKERAGAENHSYEQYF
d_call: TRBD1; clone_size: .; v_call: TRBV18; j_call: TRBJ1-1; cdr3_nt: TGTGCCAGCTCACCACTACAGGGGGACGGCACTGAAGCTTTCTTT; cdr3_aa: CASSPLQGDGTEAFF
d_call: TRBD1; clone_size: .; v_call: TRBV10-3; j_call: TRBJ1-1; cdr3_nt: TGTGCCATCAGTTCCCATGGGGCAGGGGGCTCGAACACTGAAGCTTTCTTT; cdr3_aa: CAISSHGAGGSNTEAFF
d_call: .; clone_size: .; v_call: TRBV10-3; j_call: TRBJ1-1; cdr3_nt: TGTGCCATCAGGGGCGAAAATGAAGCTTTCTTT; cdr3_aa: CAIRGENEAFF
d_call: TRBD1; clone_size: .; v_call: TRBV5-1; j_call: TRBJ2-7; cdr3_nt: TGCGCCAGCAGCCTAAACAAACGGACAGGGGGCTCCTACGAGCAGTACTTC; cdr3_aa: CASSLNKRTGGSYEQYF
d_call: .; clone_size: few; v_call: TRBV7-2; j_call: TRBJ1-1; cdr3_nt: TGTGCCAGCAGCCCTTGGGGGGTGGACACTGAAGCTTTCTTT; cdr3_aa: CASSPWGVDTEAFF
d_call: .; clone_size: .; v_call: TRBV7-6; j_call: TRBJ1-3; cdr3_nt: TGTGCCAGCAGCCCCCATTACAGGTCTGGAAACACCATATATTTT; cdr3_aa: CASSPHYRSGNTIYF
d_call: TRBD1; clone_size: .; v_call: TRBV6-6; j_call: TRBJ1-3; cdr3_nt: TGTGCCAGCAACAGGGGATCTGGAAACACCATATATTTT; cdr3_aa: CASNRGSGNTIYF
d_call: TRBD1; clone_size: .; v_call: TRBV30; j_call: TRBJ1-6; cdr3_nt: TGTGCCTGGAGTGCGGGTACTTCCGGGACAGGCATTCAAGCCCTCCACTTT; cdr3_aa: CAWSAGTSGTGIQALHF
d_call: .; clone_size: once; v_call: TRBV7-2; j_call: TRBJ1-2; cdr3_nt: TGTGCCAGCAGCTTAGTCCGGACAGAATATGGCTACACCTTC; cdr3_aa: CASSLVRTEYGYTF
d_call: .; clone_size: once; v_call: TRBV30; j_call: TRBJ2-3; cdr3_nt: TGTGCCTGGAGATGGGGGGGGCCAGATACGCAGTATTTT; cdr3_aa: CAWRWGGPDTQYF
d_call: .; clone_size: few; v_call: TRBV18; j_call: TRBJ1-2; cdr3_nt: TGTGCCAGCTCACCGACCGACAGCTCCAACTATGGCTACACCTTC; cdr3_aa: CASSPTDSSNYGYTF
d_call: .; clone_size: .; v_call: TRBV19; j_call: TRBJ1-5; cdr3_nt: TGTGCCAGTAGCAAAGTACATAGCAATCAGCCCCAGCATTTT; cdr3_aa: CASSKVHSNQPQHF
d_call: TRBD2; clone_size: .; v_call: TRBV30; j_call: TRBJ2-3; cdr3_nt: TGTGCCTGGAGTGTACTAGCGGGAGACCCAGATACGCAGTATTTT; cdr3_aa: CAWSVLAGDPDTQYF
d_call: TRBD1; clone_size: .; v_call: TRBV5-4; j_call: TRBJ1-1; cdr3_nt: TGTGCCAGCAGCTTGGGACAGGGCGTTACTGAAGCTTTCTTT; cdr3_aa: CASSLGQGVTEAFF
d_call: TRBD2; clone_size: .; v_call: TRBV19; j_call: TRBJ2-1; cdr3_nt: TGTGCCAGTAGTATCGGTAGCGGGGGGTACAATGAGCAGTTCTTC; cdr3_aa: CASSIGSGGYNEQFF
d_call: TRBD1; clone_size: .; v_call: TRBV5-1; j_call: TRBJ1-3; cdr3_nt: TGCGCCAGCAGCTTGTTGGCAGGGGGAGCCTCTGGAAACACCATATATTTT; cdr3_aa: CASSLLAGGASGNTIYF
d_call: TRBD1; clone_size: .; v_call: TRBV29-1; j_call: TRBJ1-2; cdr3_nt: TGCAGCGTTTCCTCCGGGACAGTGGGCTATGGCTACACCTTC; cdr3_aa: CSVSSGTVGYGYTF
d_call: .; clone_size: .; v_call: TRBV6-1; j_call: TRBJ1-1; cdr3_nt: TGTGCCAGCAGTGAAGGAGCGGAGAGAGCGGCTTTCTTT; cdr3_aa: CASSEGAERAAFF
d_call: TRBD2; clone_size: few; v_call: TRBV7-3; j_call: TRBJ2-1; cdr3_nt: TGTGCCAGCTCCCCTTCTAGCGGGAGTTCGGATGAGCAGTTCTTC; cdr3_aa: CASSPSSGSSDEQFF
d_call: TRBD2; clone_size: .; v_call: TRBV28; j_call: TRBJ2-2; cdr3_nt: TGTGCCAGCAGATTAGCGGGTCTCGAGACCGGGGAGCTGTTTTTT; cdr3_aa: CASRLAGLETGELFF
d_call: .; clone_size: few; v_call: TRBV6-6; j_call: TRBJ1-5; cdr3_nt: TGTGCCAGCAGCCTCGGGCAGGGGAGCAATCAGCCCCAGCATTTT; cdr3_aa: CASSLGQGSNQPQHF
d_call: .; clone_size: .; v_call: TRBV7-9; j_call: TRBJ2-5; cdr3_nt: TGTGCCAGCAGTCCGTACCAAGAGACCCAGTACTTC; cdr3_aa: CASSPYQETQYF
d_call: .; clone_size: .; v_call: TRBV6-6; j_call: TRBJ1-3; cdr3_nt: TGTGCCAGCAGTCGGGGGACTTGGGCCGTGGAAAACACCATATATTTT; cdr3_aa: CASSRGTWAVENTIYF
d_call: .; clone_size: .; v_call: TRBV7-9; j_call: TRBJ1-3; cdr3_nt: TGTGCCAGCAGCTTGGGGAGGGGAAACACCATATATTTT; cdr3_aa: CASSLGRGNTIYF
d_call: .; clone_size: .; v_call: TRBV23-1; j_call: TRBJ2-7; cdr3_nt: TGCGCCAGCAGTCAATCAGCTGGCGACAGCTACGAGCAGTACTTC; cdr3_aa: CASSQSAGDSYEQYF
d_call: .; clone_size: few; v_call: TRBV7-8; j_call: TRBJ1-2; cdr3_nt: TGTGCCAGCAGCTTAGCCCCGGTCTATGGGTCGGGCTATGGCTACACCTTC; cdr3_aa: CASSLAPVYGSGYGYTF
d_call: .; clone_size: .; v_call: TRBV5-1; j_call: TRBJ1-2; cdr3_nt: TGCGCCAGCAGCGCGGGACTCGTGGAGGGCTACACCTTC; cdr3_aa: CASSAGLVEGYTF
d_call: .; clone_size: few; v_call: TRBV7-2; j_call: TRBJ1-4; cdr3_nt: TGTGCCAGCAGCCTCGAAACCGCCGGTAATGAAAAACTGTTTTTT; cdr3_aa: CASSLETAGNEKLFF
d_call: TRBD1; clone_size: .; v_call: TRBV10-3; j_call: TRBJ2-7; cdr3_nt: TGTGCCATCAGGGCGGGACAGGGGGTATACGAGCAGTACTTC; cdr3_aa: CAIRAGQGVYEQYF
d_call: .; clone_size: .; v_call: TRBV19; j_call: TRBJ2-1; cdr3_nt: TGTGCCAGTCGGGGAACTAGATCCTCCTACAATGAGCAGTTCTTC; cdr3_aa: CASRGTRSSYNEQFF
d_call: TRBD1; clone_size: .; v_call: TRBV2; j_call: TRBJ2-7; cdr3_nt: TGTGCCAGCAGTGGGGGAGGGACAGGGGCCTACGAGCAGTACTTC; cdr3_aa: CASSGGGTGAYEQYF
d_call: .; clone_size: .; v_call: TRBV7-9; j_call: TRBJ1-6; cdr3_nt: TGTTCCAGCAGCTCCCGTCCTAGCGACTTTAATTCACCCCTCCACTTT; cdr3_aa: CSSSSRPSDFNSPLHF
d_call: .; clone_size: .; v_call: TRBV6-6; j_call: TRBJ2-4; cdr3_nt: TGTGCCAGCAGTTACTACTCTTTGCTAGCCAAAAACATTCAGTACTTC; cdr3_aa: CASSYYSLLAKNIQYF
d_call: TRBD1; clone_size: .; v_call: TRBV19; j_call: TRBJ1-3; cdr3_nt: TGTGCCAGTAGTCCGGGACAGGCTGGAAACACCATATATTTT; cdr3_aa: CASSPGQAGNTIYF
d_call: .; clone_size: .; v_call: TRBV6-5; j_call: TRBJ2-2; cdr3_nt: TGTGCCAGCAGTCCCTGGGACACCAACACCGGGGAGCTGTTTTTT; cdr3_aa: CASSPWDTNTGELFF
d_call: TRBD1; clone_size: few; v_call: TRBV10-3; j_call: TRBJ2-1; cdr3_nt: TGTGCCATCAGACAGGGGACCCTCTACAATGAGCAGTTCTTC; cdr3_aa: CAIRQGTLYNEQFF
d_call: TRBD2; clone_size: .; v_call: TRBV19; j_call: TRBJ2-7; cdr3_nt: TGTGCCAGTAGTATAAGGGTAGCGGGAGGCCAAAAGTACTACGAGCAGTACTTC; cdr3_aa: CASSIRVAGGQKYYEQYF
d_call: TRBD1; clone_size: .; v_call: TRBV6-1; j_call: TRBJ2-5; cdr3_nt: TGTGCCAGCAGTGGATACCGCGGGACAGGGTTGGTCTGGCAGTACTTC; cdr3_aa: CASSGYRGTGLVWQYF
d_call: .; clone_size: .; v_call: TRBV2; j_call: TRBJ2-7; cdr3_nt: TGTGCCAGCAGGGCCGGGACTCAGTCCTACGAGCAGTACTTC; cdr3_aa: CASRAGTQSYEQYF
d_call: .; clone_size: .; v_call: TRBV5-4; j_call: TRBJ1-1; cdr3_nt: TGTGCCAGCAGAGGAGGGCCGGGGGAGGACACTGAAGCTTTCTTT; cdr3_aa: CASRGGPGEDTEAFF
d_call: .; clone_size: .; v_call: TRBV30; j_call: TRBJ1-5; cdr3_nt: TGTGCCTGGAGTGTAAAGGGGCTCTACAATCAGCCCCAGCATTTT; cdr3_aa: CAWSVKGLYNQPQHF
d_call: .; clone_size: .; v_call: TRBV7-3; j_call: TRBJ2-1; cdr3_nt: TGTGCCAGCAGCTTAGGGGACACCTACAATGAGCAGTTCTTC; cdr3_aa: CASSLGDTYNEQFF
d_call: .; clone_size: .; v_call: TRBV6-1; j_call: TRBJ1-5; cdr3_nt: TGTGCCAGCAGTGAAACAGGGTATAGCAATCAGCCCCAGCATTTT; cdr3_aa: CASSETGYSNQPQHF
d_call: .; clone_size: .; v_call: TRBV10-2; j_call: TRBJ2-3; cdr3_nt: TGCGCCAGCAGCGACTCCCGGGGGACAGATACGCAGTATTTT; cdr3_aa: CASSDSRGTDTQYF
d_call: TRBD2; clone_size: .; v_call: TRBV11-2; j_call: TRBJ2-7; cdr3_nt: TGTGCCAGCAGGGCTAGCGGGAGCTACGAGCAGTACTTC; cdr3_aa: CASRASGSYEQYF
d_call: TRBD1; clone_size: .; v_call: TRBV19; j_call: TRBJ1-5; cdr3_nt: TGTGCCAGTAGTCTAGGGACAGGGGGCGGGCCCCAGCATTTT; cdr3_aa: CASSLGTGGGPQHF
d_call: .; clone_size: .; v_call: TRBV19; j_call: TRBJ2-3; cdr3_nt: TGTGCCAGTAGTACCATGGATACGCAGTATTTT; cdr3_aa: CASSTMDTQYF
d_call: .; clone_size: .; v_call: TRBV7-9; j_call: TRBJ2-7; cdr3_nt: TGTGCCAGCAGCTTTAGTGGTTTCAACGAGCAGTACTTC; cdr3_aa: CASSFSGFNEQYF
d_call: TRBD1; clone_size: few; v_call: TRBV2; j_call: TRBJ2-7; cdr3_nt: TGTGCCAGCAGTCGTCGACAGGGGGGTAACGAGCAGTACTTC; cdr3_aa: CASSRRQGGNEQYF